This TCR beta chain was profiled in a study of CD8 T cells in Susac syndrome. When the RNA was reverse transcribed, random hexamers were used with an input of about 0.45 to 1 ug. In TCRdb, the immunoSEQ multiplex PCR reads were re-called with MiXCR into one record per CDR3 protein. The sample lists 100,000 to 150,000 distinct CDR3 sequences; 85% to 95% were seen once. Trimming took 0 bases from V and 6 from J; bases not matched to a gene: 6. CDR3 size: 15 residues. Germline V lookup: CDR1 SGHNT, CDR2 YYREEE (reference sequence). Sequencing was performed on CD8+ T cells from PBMCs. The chain recombines TRBV5-4 with TRBJ2-5, with 9 bases identical to TRBD1. The sequence was collected from a human donor with multiple sclerosis. The CDR3 nucleotides read TGTGCCAGCAGCTTGGGGGGACAGGGACTGAAGACCCAGTACTTC. This sequence encodes CASSLGGQGLKTQYF.